Presented here are 8 T cell receptor beta chains from one specimen sequenced in a study of T-cell reconstitution after alpha-beta-depleted transplantation in children. It was with unique molecular identifiers that the TCRbeta library was prepared. TCRdb reanalysed the PCR reads using MiXCR and keeps one entry per CDR3 protein. The sample yields a few hundred thousand distinct CDR3 sequences, approximately 13% seen once. Sample: PBMCs from the stem cell graft donor, taken from the stem cell graft. Receptor source: a human donor who donated a stem cell graft to a child with combined immunodeficiency.

The chain links TRBV30 to TRBJ2-2; 9 bases are a match to TRBD2. V lost 1 base and J lost 6; bases outside the gene matches: 9. CDR1 is GTSNPN and CDR2 is SVGIG in the germline V gene (reference sequence). This CDR3 spans 16 amino acids. CDR3 DNA: TGTGCCTGGAGTGGCGGGACTAGCAATAGGGCCGGGGAGCTGTTTTTT. Translating it yields CAWSGGTSNRAGELFF.

The chain is built from TRBV27 and TRBJ2-7; TRBD1 is a possible D gene (5 bases). V was trimmed by 5 bases and J by 0 bases, leaving 11 bases between them. CDR1 is MNHEY, CDR2 SMNVEV, per germline (reference sequence). This CDR3 has 14 amino acids. CDR3 sequence reads: CASSAGISSYEQYF. Here the CDR3 DNA reads TGTGCCAGCAGTGCAGGGATTAGCTCCTACGAGCAGTACTTC.

The chain employs TRBV7-6 and TRBJ2-5; perhaps TRBD1 as D (5 bases). Germline assignment: CDR1 SGHVS and CDR2 FNYEAQ. With 8 bases removed from V and 2 bases from J, the gap between germline ends came to 9 bases. The CDR3 extends over 12 amino acids. The CDR3: CASGALQETQYF. The CDR3 coding sequence is TGTGCCAGCGGGGCACTGCAAGAGACCCAGTACTTC.

The chain links TRBV27 to TRBJ2-7, with 8 bases matching TRBD1. The CDR3 is 14 residues long. The ends lost 6 bases at V and 1 base at J; junction bases unmatched: 5. Germline CDR1 and CDR2: MNHEY and SMNVEV (reference sequence). This chain's CDR3 is CASSGTGASYEQYF. The CDR3 DNA sequence: TGTGCCAGCAGCGGGACAGGTGCTTCCTACGAGCAGTACTTC.

A few counts support this clonotype. This sequence joins TRBV20-1 and TRBJ1-1; the D is unclear. V gave up 3 bases and J gave up 1 base, with 12 bases separating them. Germline V lookup: CDR1 DFQATT, CDR2 SNEGSKA (reference sequence). The CDR3 is 14 residues long. CDR3 coding DNA: TGCAGTGCTAGGTGGAGGATGGGGAACACTGAAGCTTTCTTT. It translates to CSARWRMGNTEAFF.

The table lists this clonotype with many counts. The CDR3 sequence: CASSDAAGANQPQHF. The CDR3 region has the DNA TGTGCCAGCAGTGACGCCGCTGGGGCGAATCAGCCCCAGCATTTT. This rearrangement joins TRBV12-3 or TRBV12-4 to TRBJ1-5, with D possibly TRBD1 on 5 matching bases. V was clipped by 5 bases and J by 4 bases, with 15 bases between them. The CDR3 runs 15 residues.

This clonotype came up a few times. The chain recombines TRBV20-1 with TRBJ2-1; 7 positions agree with TRBD2. J lost 1 base, V lost 0 bases, and 6 bases had no gene match. Per the germline V gene, CDR1 is DFQATT and CDR2 is SNEGSKA (reference sequence). The CDR3 is made up of 16 amino acids. The CDR3 is CSARDRSSGSYNEQFF. As DNA, the CDR3 is TGCAGTGCTAGAGATCGCTCTAGCGGTTCCTACAATGAGCAGTTCTTC.

The chain carries TRBV2 and TRBJ2-5; 10 bases are shared with TRBD2. The V gene's germline CDR1 is SNHLY and CDR2 FYNNEI. The CDR3 contains 16 residues. V lost 0 bases and J lost 2; bases outside the gene matches: 3. The CDR3 is CASSEASGRTQETQYF. For the CDR3, the DNA is TGTGCCAGCAGTGAAGCTAGCGGGAGGACGCAAGAGACCCAGTACTTC.